The 29 T cell receptor beta chains reported below all come from one sample, sequenced in a study of spatial heterogeneity in lung cancer (dated by TCRdb to the late 2010s). What this sample's time point label stands for: sample taken at primary tumor resection. The library was prepared using 5' RACE. Reads for this sample came from a NextSeq 500. TCRdb handled the public reads itself, with Q25 trimming in fastp and clone calling in MiXCR, and kept productive beta chains. Each entry merges the rows of one CDR3 protein and shows their most common DNA and genes. This sample comprises 39,000 or so distinct CDR3 sequences, 6.5% to 8.5% of them detected only once. 28% of the sample rests with the top ten. The material sequenced was PBMCs, taken at surgery. The receptors were gathered from a male donor with early-stage non-small cell lung cancer.

This clonotype was found many times. The V and J genes are TRBV12-3 or TRBV12-4 and TRBJ2-7; D is possibly TRBD1 or TRBD2 (7 bases each). The CDR3 length is 14 residues. V was trimmed by 6 bases and J by 6 bases, leaving 18 bases between them. Here the CDR3 DNA reads TGTGCCAGCAGAGTTCGAGGCAGGGGGGGCGAGCAGTACTTC. This sequence encodes CASRVRGRGGEQYF.

The sample holds many counts of this clonotype. The rearrangement joins TRBV20-1 to TRBJ2-3; D not certain. Trimming shortened V by 1 base and J by 4 bases, and 3 bases separated the two germline ends. Germline CDR1 reads DFQATT; CDR2 reads SNEGSKA (reference sequence). CDR3 length: 11 residues. The CDR3 spells CSARGPDTQYF. In nucleotides, the CDR3 is TGCAGTGCTAGAGGCCCAGATACGCAGTATTTT.

This clonotype showed up just a few times. The V call is TRBV10-2, the J call TRBJ2-2; 8 nucleotides match TRBD2. In germline, CDR1 is WSHSY, CDR2 SAAADI. The CDR3 is made up of 14 amino acids. V lost 5 bases, J lost 4 bases, and 3 bases stayed unmatched. The CDR3 DNA sequence: TGCGCCAGCAGTTTTGCGGGGGGCACCGGGGAGCTGTTTTTT. This gives the protein CASSFAGGTGELFF.

This clonotype has a count of ten or more. This chain's CDR3 is CASSFSKGQPQHF. The CDR3 region has the DNA TGTGCCAGCAGTTTCTCCAAGGGCCAGCCCCAGCATTTT. This chain joins TRBV6-2 or TRBV6-3 and TRBJ1-5; no clear D. CDR1 is MNHEY, CDR2 SVGEGT, per germline. Trimming took 4 bases from V and 7 from J, leaving 11 bases between them. The CDR3 is 13 amino acids.

This clonotype was recorded many times. The chain employs TRBV6-5 and TRBJ1-1; no definite D call. The V gene's germline CDR1 is MNHEY and CDR2 SVGAGI. The length of the CDR3 is 15 residues. V lost 6 bases and J 1 base, leaving 15 bases between the germline ends. The CDR3 sequence: CASSFFPGGNTEAFF. The CDR3 coding sequence is TGTGCCAGCAGCTTCTTCCCAGGCGGGAACACTGAAGCTTTCTTT.

The chain carries TRBV20-1 and TRBJ2-1; D gene ambiguous. The germline gives CDR1 DFQATT, CDR2 SNEGSKA (reference sequence). This CDR3 has 15 residues. V was pared by 0 bases and J by 0 bases, with 9 bases between. The CDR3 protein is CSARDHMSSYNEQFF. The CDR3 nucleotides are TGCAGTGCTAGAGACCACATGAGCTCCTACAATGAGCAGTTCTTC.

In this sample, this clonotype turned up many times. This chain connects TRBV12-5 to TRBJ2-3; D is possibly TRBD2 (6 bases). This CDR3 has 16 residues. The V gene's germline CDR1 is LGHNT and CDR2 FRNRAP. V lost 0 bases to trimming and J lost 3 bases, with 13 bases between them. The CDR3 is CASGLVLGLETDTQYF. The CDR3 region has the DNA TGTGCTAGTGGTTTGGTACTGGGACTGGAGACAGATACGCAGTATTTT.

This clonotype was detected ten times or more. The chain joins TRBV6-6 to TRBJ2-5; 8 nucleotides line up with TRBD2. The V gene end was trimmed by 6 bases and the J gene end by 5 bases; junction bases not matched to a gene: 14. The CDR3 extends over 16 amino acids. Germline V gives CDR1 MNHNY, CDR2 SVGAGI (reference sequence). In DNA form, the CDR3 reads TGTGCCAGCAGCCAAGCTGTCAGCGGGAGTAAGGAGACCCAGTACTTC. Residues: CASSQAVSGSKETQYF.

In this sample, this clonotype turned up many times. The genes are TRBV21-1 and TRBJ2-3; the table calls TRBD2, which could not be checked here. TRBV21-1 is a pseudogene segment. This CDR3 contains 15 residues. CDR3 nucleotide sequence: TGTGCCAGCAGCAAGGCCAAGGGCCCCCCAGATACGCAGTATTTT. Amino acids: CASSKAKGPPDTQYF.

The V and J genes are TRBV7-9 and TRBJ2-6; TRBD1 might be the D (6 bases). Trimming took 8 bases from V and 0 from J, leaving 14 bases between them. The CDR3 length is 16 residues. CDR1 and CDR2 (germline): SEHNR, FQNEAQ (reference sequence). DNA of the CDR3: TGTGCCAGCTCGCGGCAGGGGATCTCTGGGGCCAACGTCCTGACTTTC. This codes for CASSRQGISGANVLTF.

The chain has TRBV5-6 and TRBJ2-5; 10 bases are a match to TRBD2. The CDR3 has 16 amino acids. Germline-derived CDR1 and CDR2 are SGHDT and YYEEEE. Trimming took 3 bases from V and 5 from J; bases not matched to a gene: 10. CDR3 region: CASSSGPSGSGETQYF. CDR3 coding DNA: TGTGCCAGCAGCTCCGGCCCTAGCGGGAGCGGGGAGACCCAGTACTTC.

This clonotype was observed many times. The genes are TRBV29-1 and TRBJ2-6; the D is unclear. Trimming took off 4 bases at V and 0 bases at J, with 10 bases between the two ends. The CDR3 runs 15 residues. The germline V gene has CDR1 SQVTM and CDR2 ANQGSEA. This chain's CDR3 is CSVAGRNSGANVLTF. The CDR3 nucleotides are TGCAGCGTTGCCGGGCGAAACTCTGGGGCCAACGTCCTGACTTTC.

This clonotype was seen many times. V gene TRBV20-1 combines with J gene TRBJ1-5, with a weak D call TRBD1 (6 bases). V was cut by 1 base and J by 7 bases, with 14 bases left in between. The CDR3 length is 14 residues. The germline V gene has CDR1 DFQATT and CDR2 SNEGSKA (reference sequence). CDR3 sequence (DNA): TGCAGTGCTAGAGCCGGACAGTTTGCCCAGCCCCAGCATTTT. Amino acids: CSARAGQFAQPQHF.

The chain couples TRBV5-1 to TRBJ2-3, with D possibly being TRBD1 or TRBD2 (6 bases each). Looked up from germline, CDR1 is SGHRS and CDR2 is YFSETQ. V was shortened by 0 bases and J by 2 bases, with 16 bases between the two germline ends. This CDR3 is 17 amino acids long. The chain's CDR3 is CASSLAVVGGTTDTQYF. CDR3 bases: TGCGCCAGCAGCTTGGCGGTAGTGGGGGGCACCACAGATACGCAGTATTTT.

This clonotype was recorded at least ten times. CDR3 sequence (DNA): TGTGCCAGCAGGAGGACAGGGGGCAGAAGTGAAAAACTGTTTTTT. Translation: CASRRTGGRSEKLFF. The chain joins TRBV2 to TRBJ1-4, with 11 bases identical to TRBD1. After removal of 6 bases from V and 7 bases from J, the junction contained 7 bases not matched to a gene. The CDR3 runs 15 residues. Germline V gives CDR1 SNHLY, CDR2 FYNNEI.

The V gene is TRBV11-2, the J gene TRBJ1-5; no firm D call. Trimming removed 5 bases at V and 4 bases at J, with 12 bases between. The CDR3 loop spans 14 amino acids. Germline CDR1 is SGHAT and CDR2 is FQNNGV. The CDR3 loop reads CASSVTDGNQPQHF. CDR3 coding DNA: TGTGCCAGCAGCGTAACGGACGGGAATCAGCCCCAGCATTTT.

The chain carries TRBV6-6 and TRBJ2-3; 13 bases agree with TRBD2. This CDR3 has 17 amino acids. After removal of 5 bases from V and 8 bases from J, the junction contained 13 bases not matched to a gene. The germline gives CDR1 MNHNY, CDR2 SVGAGI (reference sequence). The CDR3 region has the DNA TGTGCCAGCAGTAACAGCGCGGGACTAGCGGGACTCGGTACGCAGTATTTT. Protein product: CASSNSAGLAGLGTQYF.

A word on this clonotype: It may be a read error: a sequence one base away is much more abundant. It is likely a read error, because the conserved phenylalanine at the end of the CDR3 is missing. V and J are TRBV7-9 and TRBJ2-2, with 9 bases matching TRBD1. V was clipped by 5 bases and J by 5 bases; unmatched bases: 6. Germline CDR1 SEHNR, CDR2 FQNEAQ (reference sequence). CDR3 length equals 15 residues. The CDR3 here is CASSEGTGWTGELFL. The CDR3 DNA reads as TGTGCCAGCAGCGAAGGGACAGGGTGGACCGGGGAGCTGTTTTTA.

This clonotype was counted many times. The chain uses TRBV3-1 and TRBJ1-1; D is ambiguous. Trimming stripped 2 bases from V and 1 base from J, with 2 bases between. Germline V lookup: CDR1 LGHDT, CDR2 YNNKEL (reference sequence). The CDR3 runs to 12 residues. The CDR3 DNA reads as TGTGCCAGCAGCCAACAGAACACTGAAGCTTTCTTT. This gives the protein CASSQQNTEAFF.

This clonotype was found many times. The CDR3 is CASSLTGSRETQYF. DNA of the CDR3: TGTGCCAGCAGTTTGACAGGGAGCCGCGAGACCCAGTACTTC. The V call is TRBV12-3 or TRBV12-4, the J call TRBJ2-5; TRBD1 matches at 7 bases. The CDR3 has 14 amino acids. Trimming cost V 3 bases and J 5 bases; bases outside gene matches: 6.

Worth noting for this clonotype: This may come from a read error, since a much larger clone is one base off. V and J are TRBV6-4 and TRBJ1-5; D might be TRBD1 (5 bases). Germline assignment: CDR1 MRHNA and CDR2 SNTAGT. The CDR3 spans 16 residues. The CDR3 sequence: CTSSDSTGRVNQPQHF. Written as DNA, the CDR3 is TGTACCAGCAGTGACTCGACCGGCAGGGTGAATCAGCCCCAGCATTTT.

This clonotype was observed a few times. The V and J genes are TRBV6-6 and TRBJ1-4; the match to TRBD1 covers 7 bases. J was trimmed by 4 bases and V by 6 bases; bases with no gene match: 8. CDR3 length equals 15 residues. From germline, CDR1 is MNHNY and CDR2 SVGAGI (reference sequence). As DNA, the CDR3 is TGTGCCAGCAGATACGGACAGGCTCTTAATGAAAAACTGTTTTTT. This translates into CASRYGQALNEKLFF.

The CDR3 here is CSARDFRKTQYF. The DNA of the CDR3 is TGCAGTGCTAGAGATTTTCGGAAGACCCAGTACTTC. This chain links TRBV20-1 with TRBJ2-5; D call uncertain. V dropped 0 bases and J dropped 6 bases, with 8 bases sitting between them. Germline CDR1 and CDR2: DFQATT and SNEGSKA (reference sequence). The CDR3 has 12 amino acids.

This clonotype was seen a few times. This sequence joins TRBV12-3 or TRBV12-4 and TRBJ2-7; the match to TRBD2 covers 11 bases. V trimming: 6 bases; J trimming: 4 bases; junction bases outside the gene matches: 5. The CDR3 loop spans 14 amino acids. As DNA, the CDR3 is TGTGCCAGCAGCCTGACTAGCGGGATTTACGAGCAGTACGTC. Its protein product is CASSLTSGIYEQYV.

This clonotype was detected ten times or more. The chain employs TRBV18 and TRBJ1-2; no clear D gene. The CDR3 is 12 residues long. Germline V gives CDR1 KGHSH, CDR2 LQKENI. Trimming removed 3 bases at V and 3 bases at J, with 5 bases between. The CDR3 DNA reads TGTGCCAGCTCACCTCAGGACTATGGCTACACCTTC. Protein sequence: CASSPQDYGYTF.

This clonotype was seen ten or more times. The chain joins TRBV4-3 to TRBJ1-2; D is unclear. The CDR3 sequence is 13 residues long. Trimming shortened V by 1 base and J by 3 bases, and 6 bases separated the two germline ends. Looked up from germline, CDR1 is LGHNA and CDR2 is YSLEER. The CDR3: CASSQVSYYGYTF. In DNA, the CDR3 is TGCGCCAGCAGCCAAGTGAGTTACTATGGCTACACCTTC.

This clonotype is a singleton in its sample. The CDR3 region is CASSLLQGGTAKNIQYF. The CDR3 DNA is TGTGCCAGCAGTTTATTACAAGGGGGCACCGCCAAAAACATTCAGTACTTC. The V gene is TRBV28, the J gene TRBJ2-4; 7 bases agree with TRBD1. The germline V gene encodes CDR1 MDHEN and CDR2 SYDVKM. This CDR3 is built from 17 residues. With V trimmed by 1 base and J by 1 base, 7 bases remained unmatched.

The chain has TRBV11-2 and TRBJ1-1; perhaps TRBD1 as D (5 bases). The CDR3 has 14 residues. Germline CDR1 reads SGHAT; CDR2 reads FQNNGV. Trimming took 4 bases from V and 6 from J, leaving 15 bases between them. The CDR3 sequence is CASSSGVGDAEAFF. The CDR3 DNA reads TGTGCCAGCAGCTCAGGCGTCGGGGACGCTGAAGCTTTCTTT.

DNA for the CDR3: TGTGCCAGCAGTTACTCGATACTAGCGGGGAACAATGAGCAGTTCTTC. Translation: CASSYSILAGNNEQFF. The chain is built from TRBV6-6 and TRBJ2-1, with 10 positions matching TRBD2. Germline V gene sequence: CDR1 MNHNY, CDR2 SVGAGI (reference sequence). The length of the CDR3 is 16 residues. Trimming took 0 bases from V and 5 from J; bases not matched to a gene: 4.